This T cell receptor (beta chain) was obtained from a study of blood T cell repertoires in COVID-19. Using immunoSEQ multiplex PCR, the repertoire was profiled, and TCRdb retains in-frame clones only, with some absent. The table includes approximately 180,000 clones, approximately 83% detected once. The germline V gene has CDR1 MDHEN and CDR2 SYDVKM. J was trimmed by 7 bases and V by 5 bases; bases with no gene match: 8. This CDR3 region has 15 residues. In this sample, this clone turned up a few times. The chain joins TRBV28 to TRBJ1-6; 7 bases agree with TRBD1. Sequencing input: peripheral blood. The sequence was obtained from a man aged 55 to 70 with acute or convalescent COVID-19. The CDR3 coding sequence is TGTGCCAGCAGTCCCGGGGACAGTCGAAATTCACCCCTCCACTTT. Translation gives CASSPGDSRNSPLHF.